The entry below gives a single T cell receptor beta chain sequence along with its context. Its antigen remains unknown. The CDR3 has 13 residues. Trimming removed 7 bases from V and 3 bases from J; junction bases left unmatched: 6. Germline-derived CDR1 and CDR2 are DFQATT and SNEGSKA (reference sequence). This entry belongs to a study of CD8 T cells in ankylosing spondylitis. Points from the study as a whole: Some motif variants had been reported before (in reactive arthritis synovial fluid and blood).

TCRdb analysed the 5' RACE reads with MiXCR anew, one entry per CDR3 protein. The sample yields fewer than 250,000 distinct CDR3 sequences, around 24% seen once. The TCR sequence derives from a male donor with ankylosing spondylitis or in good health (not recorded which). Sequences were obtained from blood, either unsorted or a sorted T cell fraction (not recorded which). The V call is TRBV20-1, the J call TRBJ2-7; TRBD2 aligns across 10 bases. The CDR3: CSVTSGKHYEQYF. For the CDR3, the DNA is TGCAGTGTAACTAGCGGGAAGCACTACGAGCAGTACTTC.